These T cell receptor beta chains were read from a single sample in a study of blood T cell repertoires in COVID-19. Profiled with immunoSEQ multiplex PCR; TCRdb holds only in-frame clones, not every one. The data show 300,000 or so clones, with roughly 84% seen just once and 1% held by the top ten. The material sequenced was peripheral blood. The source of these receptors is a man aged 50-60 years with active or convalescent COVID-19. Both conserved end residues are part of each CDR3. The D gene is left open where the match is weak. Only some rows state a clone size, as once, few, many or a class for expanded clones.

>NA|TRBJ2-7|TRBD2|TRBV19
TGTGCCAGTAGTATTCAGACTAGCGGGGCCTACGAGCAGTACTTC
CASSIQTSGAYEQYF
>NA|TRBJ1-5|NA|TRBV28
TGTGCCAGCAGTTTAGGGACAAGAGATCAGCCCCAGCATTTT
CASSLGTRDQPQHF
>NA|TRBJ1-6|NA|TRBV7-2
TGTGCCAGCAGAAACAGTCCCAATTCACCCCTCCACTTT
CASRNSPNSPLHF
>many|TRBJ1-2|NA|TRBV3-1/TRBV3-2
TGTGCCAGCAGCCTGGGCATAGCTAACTATGGCTACACCTTC
CASSLGIANYGYTF
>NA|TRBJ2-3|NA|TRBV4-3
TGCGCCAGCAGCCAAGATAGGGGATCCCCTAGCACAGATACGCAGTATTTT
CASSQDRGSPSTDTQYF
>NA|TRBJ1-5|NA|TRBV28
TGTGCCAGCGTCGAGGCCAATCAGCCCCAGCATTTT
CASVEANQPQHF
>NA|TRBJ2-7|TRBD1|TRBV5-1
TGCGCCAGCAGCTTGTCAAGGGACAGCTACGAGCAGTACTTC
CASSLSRDSYEQYF
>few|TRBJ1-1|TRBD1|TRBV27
TGTGCCAGCAGTTTCGACAGGGCTAACACTGAAGCTTTCTTT
CASSFDRANTEAFF
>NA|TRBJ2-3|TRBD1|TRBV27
TGTGCCAGCACTCTCAGGGACAGGCAGATTCTTACGCAGTATTTT
CASTLRDRQILTQYF
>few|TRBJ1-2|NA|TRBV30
TGTGCCTGGAGTCCCCTTGCGGGCGCAAGTGGCTACACCTTC
CAWSPLAGASGYTF
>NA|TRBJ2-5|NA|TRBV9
TGTGCCAGCAGCGCCTCACCCACAGGGTTGGAGACCCAGTACTTC
CASSASPTGLETQYF
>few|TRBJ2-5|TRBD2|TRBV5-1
TGCGCCAGCACCCGGACTAGCGGGGAAGGAGAGACCCAGTACTTC
CASTRTSGEGETQYF
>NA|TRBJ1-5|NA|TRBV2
TGTGCCAGCAGTGAATGGGGGCAAAGGGTGGATCAGCCCCAGCATTTT
CASSEWGQRVDQPQHF
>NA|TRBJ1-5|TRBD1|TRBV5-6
TGTGCCAGCAGCTTGGCAACCGGGACAGGAGGAAATCAGCCCCAGCATTTT
CASSLATGTGGNQPQHF
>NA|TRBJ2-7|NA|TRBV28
TGTGCCAGCAGTTTCAACAGGGTTGGGGGGCAGTACTTC
CASSFNRVGGQYF
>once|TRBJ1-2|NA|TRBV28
TGTGCCAGCAGTTTTCAGAACTATGGCTACACCTTC
CASSFQNYGYTF
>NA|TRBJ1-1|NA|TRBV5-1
TGCGCCAGCAGCTTGGACAGGGTCGGGAACACTGAAGCTTTCTTT
CASSLDRVGNTEAFF
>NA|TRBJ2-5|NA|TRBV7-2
TGTGCCAGCAGCCTTGCGTTTCAGGGAGAGACCCAGTACTTC
CASSLAFQGETQYF
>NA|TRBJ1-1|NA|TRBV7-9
TGTGCCAGCAGCCGAGGAGGGACTGAAGCTTTCTTT
CASSRGGTEAFF
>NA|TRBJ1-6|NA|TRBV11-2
TGTGCCAGCAGCCGCATCACGGAGGATTCACCCCTCCACTTT
CASSRITEDSPLHF
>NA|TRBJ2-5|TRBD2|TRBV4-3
TGCGCCAGCAGCCAAGATAGCGGGGGCTGGGAGACCCAGTACTTC
CASSQDSGGWETQYF
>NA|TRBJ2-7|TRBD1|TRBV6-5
TGTGCCAGCAAACTCTCCTGGACAGGGTGGAGCGAGCAGTACTTC
CASKLSWTGWSEQYF
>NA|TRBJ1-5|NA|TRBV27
TGTGCCAGCAGTTGGAGCCAGGGTGGTCAGCCCCAGCATTTT
CASSWSQGGQPQHF
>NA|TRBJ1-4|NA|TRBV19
TGTGCCAGTAGTATAAACCTTGCAGGGGAGAATGGAAAACTGTTTTTT
CASSINLAGENGKLFF
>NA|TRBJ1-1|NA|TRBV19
TGTGCCAGTAGAGGATCTGGGAGCACTGAAGCTTTCTTT
CASRGSGSTEAFF
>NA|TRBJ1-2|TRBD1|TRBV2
TGTGCCAGCAGGGAAAGAGAGCAGGACAGGAGCTACTATGGCTACACCTTC
CASREREQDRSYYGYTF
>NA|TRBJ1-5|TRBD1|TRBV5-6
TGTGCCAGCACCCGACAGGGTCAGCCCCAGCATTTT
CASTRQGQPQHF
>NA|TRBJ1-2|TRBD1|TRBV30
TGTGCCTGGAGTCCGACAGGGCGGGTCTATGGCTACACCTTC
CAWSPTGRVYGYTF
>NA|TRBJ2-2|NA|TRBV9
TGTGCCAGCAGCGATCTTTACAGTTCTGTCGGGGAGCTGTTTTTT
CASSDLYSSVGELFF
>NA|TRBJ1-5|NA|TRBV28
TGTGCCAGCAGTGCCGGACAAAATCCCCCACATTTT
CASSAGQNPPHF
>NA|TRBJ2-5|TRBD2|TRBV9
TGTGCCAGCAGCGCCCTAGCGGGGGGGTTGGGGGAGACCCAGTACTTC
CASSALAGGLGETQYF
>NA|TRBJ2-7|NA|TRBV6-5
TGTGCCAGCAGTCAACAGGGCAACCCTCCCTACGAGCAGTACTTC
CASSQQGNPPYEQYF
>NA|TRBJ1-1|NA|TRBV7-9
TGTGCCAGCAGCATACTAGACGGATCTGAAGCTTTCTTT
CASSILDGSEAFF
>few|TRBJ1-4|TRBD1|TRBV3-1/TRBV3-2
TGTGCCAGCAGCTCCTCAGGGGGGTTTGAAAAACTGTTTTTT
CASSSSGGFEKLFF
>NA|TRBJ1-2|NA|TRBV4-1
TGCGCCAGCAGCCAAGAGTGGGGGGAGATACGTGGCTACACCTTC
CASSQEWGEIRGYTF
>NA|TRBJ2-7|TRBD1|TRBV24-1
TGTGCCACCAGCGCCTTTATCCGGGACAGGGTCTACGAGCAGTACTTC
CATSAFIRDRVYEQYF
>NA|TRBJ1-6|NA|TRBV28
TGTGCCAGCAGTTTACCAGGGACACCCCTCCACTTT
CASSLPGTPLHF
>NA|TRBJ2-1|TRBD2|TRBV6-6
TGTGCCAGCACGGGAGGGTCGTACAATGAGCAGTTCTTC
CASTGGSYNEQFF
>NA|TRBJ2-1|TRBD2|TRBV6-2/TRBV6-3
TGTGCCAGCAGTTGGCTAGCGGGGGTCGGGAATGAGCAGTTCTTC
CASSWLAGVGNEQFF
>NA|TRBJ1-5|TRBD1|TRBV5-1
TGCGCCAGCAGCTTAGAAGGACAGGTTTTTCAGCCCCAGCATTTT
CASSLEGQVFQPQHF
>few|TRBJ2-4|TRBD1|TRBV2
TGTGCCAGCAGTGACAGGGGGCCGGCCAAAAACATTCAGTACTTC
CASSDRGPAKNIQYF
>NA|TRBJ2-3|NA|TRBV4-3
TGCGCCAGCAGCCCCGGACTCGCGGATACGCAGTATTTT
CASSPGLADTQYF
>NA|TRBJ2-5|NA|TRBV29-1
TGCAGCGTAGCGGCCCCCCTCCAAGAGACCCAGTACTTC
CSVAAPLQETQYF
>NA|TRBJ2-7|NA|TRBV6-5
TGTGCCAGCAGAAGCAACACACCGGGATCCTACGAGCAGTACTTC
CASRSNTPGSYEQYF
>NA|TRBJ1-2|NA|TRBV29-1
TGCAGCGTTGAGGAGTACGGCGGTCCGATCTATGGCTACACCTTC
CSVEEYGGPIYGYTF
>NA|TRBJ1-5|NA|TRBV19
TGTGCCAGTAGTATTCTCAGGGACTTTAATCAGCCCCAGCATTTT
CASSILRDFNQPQHF
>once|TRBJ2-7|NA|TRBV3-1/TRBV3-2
TGTGCCAGCAGCCCGGGCAGGGCCGAGCAGTACTTC
CASSPGRAEQYF
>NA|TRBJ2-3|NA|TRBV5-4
TGTGCCAGCAGCTCTATAGTAACTAGCACAGATACGCAGTATTTT
CASSSIVTSTDTQYF
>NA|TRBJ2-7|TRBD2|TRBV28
TGTGCCAGCGGTCTAGCGGTCCCCTACGAGCAGTACTTC
CASGLAVPYEQYF